Listed below are T cell receptor beta chains from one sample, sequenced in a study of cytomegalovirus exposure and HLA in healthy donors. Profiled with immunoSEQ multiplex PCR; TCRdb holds only in-frame clones, not every one. There are approximately 150,000 clones in the sample; 70% to 80% occur only once, and roughly 6% lies in the top ten. Input material: PBMCs. Receptors were obtained from a man in his fifties or sixties in good health and CMV-seropositive. Both conserved end residues are part of each CDR3. The D gene is left open where the match is weak. Clone size is shown for a subset of rows, as once, few, many or a class of expanded clone.

clone_size: .
j_call: TRBJ2-7
d_call: TRBD2
v_call: TRBV2
cdr3_nt: TGTGCCAGCAGGGGACTAGCGGGTTACTACGAGCAGTACTTC
cdr3_aa: CASRGLAGYYEQYF

clone_size: .
j_call: TRBJ2-2
d_call: TRBD1
v_call: TRBV11-3
cdr3_nt: TGTGCCAGCAGCGCCCGGACAGGGGGCGGCACCGGGGAGCTGTTTTTT
cdr3_aa: CASSARTGGGTGELFF

clone_size: .
j_call: TRBJ2-2
d_call: TRBD1
v_call: TRBV19
cdr3_nt: TGTGCCAGTAGTGTCGGGACAGGGGTCACCGGGGAGCTGTTTTTT
cdr3_aa: CASSVGTGVTGELFF

clone_size: few
j_call: TRBJ1-2
d_call: TRBD1
v_call: TRBV5-5
cdr3_nt: TGTGCCAGTAGCGGACAGGTATATGGCTACACCTTC
cdr3_aa: CASSGQVYGYTF

clone_size: few
j_call: TRBJ1-5
d_call: .
v_call: TRBV6-1
cdr3_nt: TGTGCCAGCAGTGAAGGACAGGCTCTTCCCCAGCATTTT
cdr3_aa: CASSEGQALPQHF

clone_size: .
j_call: TRBJ2-3
d_call: TRBD2
v_call: TRBV2
cdr3_nt: TGTGCCAGCAGTGAAGGGCTAGCGGGGACAGATACGCAGTATTTT
cdr3_aa: CASSEGLAGTDTQYF

clone_size: .
j_call: TRBJ2-1
d_call: TRBD2
v_call: TRBV30
cdr3_nt: TGTGCCTGGGGCGGGGGAGGTATAAGCTCCTACAATGAGCAGTTCTTC
cdr3_aa: CAWGGGGISSYNEQFF

clone_size: .
j_call: TRBJ2-5
d_call: TRBD1
v_call: TRBV5-1
cdr3_nt: TGCGCCAGCAGCTCCGGACAGGGGGTCGAGACCCAGTACTTC
cdr3_aa: CASSSGQGVETQYF

clone_size: .
j_call: TRBJ2-3
d_call: .
v_call: TRBV9
cdr3_nt: TGTGCCAGCAGCGTAGTATCCGAGCGCGGGGATACGCAGTATTTT
cdr3_aa: CASSVVSERGDTQYF

clone_size: .
j_call: TRBJ2-7
d_call: TRBD2
v_call: TRBV11-2
cdr3_nt: TGTGCCAGCAGCCCGACTAGCGGATTCTACGAGCAGTACTTC
cdr3_aa: CASSPTSGFYEQYF

clone_size: .
j_call: TRBJ2-1
d_call: TRBD2
v_call: TRBV11-2
cdr3_nt: TGTGCCAGCAGCTTAGTTAAAGCGGGAGGGCCGGGGAATGAGCAGTTCTTC
cdr3_aa: CASSLVKAGGPGNEQFF

clone_size: .
j_call: TRBJ2-5
d_call: TRBD2
v_call: TRBV5-1
cdr3_nt: TGCGCCAGCAGCTTGGCCGGGTTAGCGGGGGCCGGAGGGCAAGAGACCCAGTACTTC
cdr3_aa: CASSLAGLAGAGGQETQYF

clone_size: few
j_call: TRBJ2-3
d_call: .
v_call: TRBV5-1
cdr3_nt: TGCGCCAGCAGCTCCGAACCGGCAGATACGCAGTATTTT
cdr3_aa: CASSSEPADTQYF

clone_size: .
j_call: TRBJ2-4
d_call: .
v_call: TRBV2
cdr3_nt: TGTGCCAGCAGCGGGAGAACAAAAAACATTCAGTACTTC
cdr3_aa: CASSGRTKNIQYF

clone_size: .
j_call: TRBJ2-7
d_call: TRBD1
v_call: TRBV29-1
cdr3_nt: TGCAGCGTCGGAGACAGGGGGCAGTACGAGCAGTACTTC
cdr3_aa: CSVGDRGQYEQYF

clone_size: few
j_call: TRBJ2-1
d_call: .
v_call: TRBV4-1
cdr3_nt: TGCGCCAGCAGCCAATCTCGACTACAGAGCTCCTACAATGAGCAGTTCTTC
cdr3_aa: CASSQSRLQSSYNEQFF

clone_size: .
j_call: TRBJ2-7
d_call: TRBD1
v_call: TRBV6-1
cdr3_nt: TGTGCCAGGGACAGGCACTACGAGCAGTACTTC
cdr3_aa: CARDRHYEQYF

clone_size: .
j_call: TRBJ1-1
d_call: .
v_call: TRBV6-5
cdr3_nt: TGTGCCAGCACCTTACGGGGGGGGGCCACTGAAGCTTTCTTT
cdr3_aa: CASTLRGGATEAFF

clone_size: few
j_call: TRBJ2-7
d_call: .
v_call: TRBV27
cdr3_nt: TGTGCCAGCACGAGGGCAGGTAACTCCTACGAGCAGTACTTC
cdr3_aa: CASTRAGNSYEQYF

clone_size: .
j_call: TRBJ1-5
d_call: TRBD1
v_call: TRBV27
cdr3_nt: TGTGCCAGCAGTTTATTCGGACAGGGCAATCAGCCCCAGCATTTT
cdr3_aa: CASSLFGQGNQPQHF

clone_size: .
j_call: TRBJ2-5
d_call: .
v_call: TRBV7-9
cdr3_nt: TGTGCCAGCGGAGGGTACGAGACCCAGTACTTC
cdr3_aa: CASGGYETQYF

clone_size: .
j_call: TRBJ1-1
d_call: TRBD1
v_call: TRBV5-1
cdr3_nt: TGCGCCAGCAGCTTCACAGGGGGCACTGAAGCTTTCTTT
cdr3_aa: CASSFTGGTEAFF

clone_size: .
j_call: TRBJ2-1
d_call: TRBD2
v_call: TRBV5-1
cdr3_nt: TGCGCCAGCAGCTGGGGACTAGCGGAGCGGTGGAATGAGCAGTTCTTC
cdr3_aa: CASSWGLAERWNEQFF

clone_size: .
j_call: TRBJ2-3
d_call: .
v_call: TRBV5-1
cdr3_nt: TGCGCCAGCAACCTGGCGGGGGATACGCAGTATTTT
cdr3_aa: CASNLAGDTQYF

clone_size: .
j_call: TRBJ2-7
d_call: TRBD2
v_call: TRBV5-1
cdr3_nt: TGCGCCAGCAGCATGCTACCGGGACTAGCGTACGAGCAGTACTTC
cdr3_aa: CASSMLPGLAYEQYF

clone_size: .
j_call: TRBJ2-3
d_call: .
v_call: TRBV20-1
cdr3_nt: TGCAGTGCACCCAGACGGGTACAGCAGTATTTT
cdr3_aa: CSAPRRVQQYF

clone_size: .
j_call: TRBJ2-2
d_call: TRBD2
v_call: TRBV19
cdr3_nt: TGTGCCAGTAGTACCGCTAGCGGGAGCGCGAACACCGGGGAGCTGTTTTTT
cdr3_aa: CASSTASGSANTGELFF

clone_size: .
j_call: TRBJ2-7
d_call: TRBD1
v_call: TRBV5-1
cdr3_nt: TGCGCCAGCAGCTCCGGACAGGGGTATCCCTACGAGCAGTACTTC
cdr3_aa: CASSSGQGYPYEQYF

clone_size: .
j_call: TRBJ1-5
d_call: .
v_call: TRBV7-2
cdr3_nt: TGTGCCAGCAGCACACAGGGATATAGCAATCAGCCCCAGCATTTT
cdr3_aa: CASSTQGYSNQPQHF

clone_size: .
j_call: TRBJ2-4
d_call: TRBD2
v_call: TRBV28
cdr3_nt: TGTGCCAGCAGTTTATCCGGGAGGAGTACCAAAAACATTCAGTACTTC
cdr3_aa: CASSLSGRSTKNIQYF

clone_size: few
j_call: TRBJ1-4
d_call: .
v_call: TRBV5-1
cdr3_nt: TGCGCCAGCAGCTTGCAGGGGAACGAAAAACTGTTTTTT
cdr3_aa: CASSLQGNEKLFF

clone_size: .
j_call: TRBJ2-3
d_call: TRBD1
v_call: TRBV27
cdr3_nt: TGTGCCAGCAGTTTTTCGGGACAGTGGGCTGGCACAGATACGCAGTATTTT
cdr3_aa: CASSFSGQWAGTDTQYF

clone_size: .
j_call: TRBJ1-1
d_call: TRBD1
v_call: TRBV5-6
cdr3_nt: TGTGCCAGCAGGCTCCGGGACAGGGGAGGGACTGAAGCTTTCTTT
cdr3_aa: CASRLRDRGGTEAFF

clone_size: .
j_call: TRBJ1-2
d_call: TRBD1
v_call: TRBV6-5
cdr3_nt: TGTGCCAGCAGTTACTCTTTGGGACAGGGGAGTGATGGCTACACCTTC
cdr3_aa: CASSYSLGQGSDGYTF

clone_size: .
j_call: TRBJ1-3
d_call: .
v_call: TRBV2
cdr3_nt: TGTGCCAGCAGTGCCGGGGGGCTGGCCGGAAACACCATATATTTT
cdr3_aa: CASSAGGLAGNTIYF

clone_size: .
j_call: TRBJ1-1
d_call: .
v_call: TRBV30
cdr3_nt: TGTGCCTGGAGTGTATCAGGGCTAACTGAAGCTTTCTTT
cdr3_aa: CAWSVSGLTEAFF

clone_size: .
j_call: TRBJ2-1
d_call: .
v_call: TRBV4-2
cdr3_nt: TGTGCCAGCAGCCAAGATGGAGGCTTCTCCTACAATGAGCAGTTCTTC
cdr3_aa: CASSQDGGFSYNEQFF

clone_size: .
j_call: TRBJ1-2
d_call: .
v_call: TRBV7-9
cdr3_nt: TGTGCCAGCAGCCGTGGGTCAGGGAACAACTATGGCTACACCTTC
cdr3_aa: CASSRGSGNNYGYTF

clone_size: .
j_call: TRBJ1-4
d_call: TRBD1
v_call: TRBV6-6
cdr3_nt: TGTGCCAGCAGGAAGGGACAGGGTAATGAAAAACTGTTTTTT
cdr3_aa: CASRKGQGNEKLFF

clone_size: .
j_call: TRBJ2-7
d_call: .
v_call: TRBV5-1
cdr3_nt: TGCGCCAGCAGCTTGGCGGGGGGCCGGGGCGAGCAGTACTTC
cdr3_aa: CASSLAGGRGEQYF

clone_size: .
j_call: TRBJ2-5
d_call: .
v_call: TRBV10-1
cdr3_nt: TGCGCCAGCATATTCAGGGTGGTTGGAGAGACCCAGTACTTC
cdr3_aa: CASIFRVVGETQYF

clone_size: once
j_call: TRBJ1-4
d_call: TRBD1
v_call: TRBV6-1
cdr3_nt: TGTGCCAGCAGTACCAGGACAGGGTGGGATGAAAAACTGTTTTTT
cdr3_aa: CASSTRTGWDEKLFF

clone_size: .
j_call: TRBJ2-5
d_call: TRBD1
v_call: TRBV30
cdr3_nt: TGTGCCTGGAGTACCGGGACAGGCGTCCAGGCCCAGTACTTC
cdr3_aa: CAWSTGTGVQAQYF

clone_size: .
j_call: TRBJ1-4
d_call: TRBD1
v_call: TRBV6-5
cdr3_nt: TGTGCCAGCAGGGTGGCAGGGGGCGATGAAAAACTGTTTTTT
cdr3_aa: CASRVAGGDEKLFF

clone_size: once
j_call: TRBJ2-3
d_call: TRBD1
v_call: TRBV5-4
cdr3_nt: TGTGCCAGCAGCAACCGGGACAGGGGCACAGATACGCAGTATTTT
cdr3_aa: CASSNRDRGTDTQYF

clone_size: .
j_call: TRBJ1-4
d_call: .
v_call: TRBV19
cdr3_nt: TGTGCCAGTAGTCCGCGGACTATGGGTGAAAAACTGTTTTTT
cdr3_aa: CASSPRTMGEKLFF

clone_size: .
j_call: TRBJ2-5
d_call: .
v_call: TRBV4-1
cdr3_nt: TGCGCCAGCAGCCAACCGGGCCAAGAGACCCAGTACTTC
cdr3_aa: CASSQPGQETQYF

clone_size: .
j_call: TRBJ2-1
d_call: .
v_call: TRBV5-6
cdr3_nt: TGTGCCAGCAGCTTGGAAGAGAACAATGAGCAGTTCTTC
cdr3_aa: CASSLEENNEQFF

clone_size: .
j_call: TRBJ2-2
d_call: TRBD2
v_call: TRBV9
cdr3_nt: TGTGCCAGCAGCGTAGATCCCCTGGCGGGAGCCACCGGGGAGCTGTTTTTT
cdr3_aa: CASSVDPLAGATGELFF

clone_size: .
j_call: TRBJ2-7
d_call: TRBD2
v_call: TRBV7-8
cdr3_nt: TGTGCCAGCAGCTTAGCCGGGACTAGCGGCTACGAGCAGTACTTC
cdr3_aa: CASSLAGTSGYEQYF

clone_size: .
j_call: TRBJ2-7
d_call: TRBD1
v_call: TRBV6-1
cdr3_nt: TGTGCCAGCAGGCACAGGGGAGCAGCCTACGGGCAGTACTTC
cdr3_aa: CASRHRGAAYGQYF

clone_size: .
j_call: TRBJ2-1
d_call: TRBD2
v_call: TRBV28
cdr3_nt: TGTGCCAGCAGTACTAGCGGCAGCTCCTACAATGAGCAGTTCTTC
cdr3_aa: CASSTSGSSYNEQFF

clone_size: .
j_call: TRBJ2-3
d_call: TRBD2
v_call: TRBV29-1
cdr3_nt: TGCAGCGTCGAGACTAGCAGCACAGATACGCAGTATTTT
cdr3_aa: CSVETSSTDTQYF

clone_size: .
j_call: TRBJ2-3
d_call: .
v_call: TRBV28
cdr3_nt: TGTGCCAGCAGTTTACCCGGTGGCACAGATACGCAGTATTTT
cdr3_aa: CASSLPGGTDTQYF

clone_size: .
j_call: TRBJ2-7
d_call: TRBD2
v_call: TRBV2
cdr3_nt: TGTGCCAGCAGACTACGAGCGGGAGGCCCCAGCTCCTACGAGCAGTACTTC
cdr3_aa: CASRLRAGGPSSYEQYF

clone_size: .
j_call: TRBJ1-2
d_call: .
v_call: TRBV7-9
cdr3_nt: TGTTCCAGCAGCTTATTGTCCGAGAACTATGGCTACACCTTC
cdr3_aa: CSSSLLSENYGYTF

clone_size: .
j_call: TRBJ1-2
d_call: .
v_call: TRBV18
cdr3_nt: TGTGCCAGCTCACCCTCCAGGGATGGCTACACCTTC
cdr3_aa: CASSPSRDGYTF

clone_size: once
j_call: TRBJ2-1
d_call: .
v_call: TRBV11-1
cdr3_nt: TGTGCCAGCAGCTTAAGAGGAGCGGGTGAGCAGTTCTTC
cdr3_aa: CASSLRGAGEQFF

clone_size: few
j_call: TRBJ2-5
d_call: .
v_call: TRBV29-1
cdr3_nt: TGCAGCGTCTCCGTATCTAGTCGAGAGACCCAGTACTTC
cdr3_aa: CSVSVSSRETQYF